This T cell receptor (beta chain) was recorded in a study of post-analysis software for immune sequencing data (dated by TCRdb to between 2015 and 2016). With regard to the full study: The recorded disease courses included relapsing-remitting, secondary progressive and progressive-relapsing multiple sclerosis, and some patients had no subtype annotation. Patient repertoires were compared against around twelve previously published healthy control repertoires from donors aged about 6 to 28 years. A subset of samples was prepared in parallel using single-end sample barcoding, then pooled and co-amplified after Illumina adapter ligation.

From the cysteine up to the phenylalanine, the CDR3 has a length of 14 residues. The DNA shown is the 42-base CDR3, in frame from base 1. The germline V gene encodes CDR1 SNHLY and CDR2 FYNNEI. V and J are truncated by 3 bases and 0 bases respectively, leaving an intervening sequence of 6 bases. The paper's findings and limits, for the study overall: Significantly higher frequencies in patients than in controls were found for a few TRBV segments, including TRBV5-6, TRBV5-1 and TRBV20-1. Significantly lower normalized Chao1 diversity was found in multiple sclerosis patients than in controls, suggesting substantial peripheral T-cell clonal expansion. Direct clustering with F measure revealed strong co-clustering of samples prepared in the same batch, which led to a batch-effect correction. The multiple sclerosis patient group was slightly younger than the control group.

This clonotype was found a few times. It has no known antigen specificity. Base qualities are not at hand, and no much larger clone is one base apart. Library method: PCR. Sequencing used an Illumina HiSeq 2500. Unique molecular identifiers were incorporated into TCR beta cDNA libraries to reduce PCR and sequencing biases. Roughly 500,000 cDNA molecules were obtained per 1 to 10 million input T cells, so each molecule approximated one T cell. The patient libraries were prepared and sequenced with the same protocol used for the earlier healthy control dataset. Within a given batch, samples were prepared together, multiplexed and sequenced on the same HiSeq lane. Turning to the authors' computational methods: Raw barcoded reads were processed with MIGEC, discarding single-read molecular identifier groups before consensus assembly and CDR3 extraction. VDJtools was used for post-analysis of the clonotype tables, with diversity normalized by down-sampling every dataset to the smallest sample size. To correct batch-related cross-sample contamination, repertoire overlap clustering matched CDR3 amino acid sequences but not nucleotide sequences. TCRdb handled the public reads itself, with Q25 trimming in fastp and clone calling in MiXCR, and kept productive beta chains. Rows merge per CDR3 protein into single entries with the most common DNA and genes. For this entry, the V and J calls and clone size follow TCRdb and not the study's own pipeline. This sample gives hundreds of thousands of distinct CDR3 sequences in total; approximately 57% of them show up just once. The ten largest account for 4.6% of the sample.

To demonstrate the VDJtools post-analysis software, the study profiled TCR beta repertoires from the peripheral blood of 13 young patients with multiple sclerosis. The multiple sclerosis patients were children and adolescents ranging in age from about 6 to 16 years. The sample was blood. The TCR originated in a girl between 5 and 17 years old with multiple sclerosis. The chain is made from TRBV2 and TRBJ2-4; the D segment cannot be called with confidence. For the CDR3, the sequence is CASSDPLAKNIQYF. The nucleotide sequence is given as TGTGCCAGCAGTGACCCTCTAGCCAAAAACATTCAGTACTTC.